What follows are 13 T cell receptor beta chains derived from one specimen sequenced in a study of cytomegalovirus exposure and HLA in healthy donors. This PCR relied on a set of 60 Vbeta primers and 13 Jbeta primers. This table comes from immunoSEQ multiplex PCR, and its TCRdb copy is limited to in-frame clones, with some not included. The sample gives under 100,000 clones, 70% to 80% of which show up once; around 15% is in the top ten. Sequencing used PBMCs. Receptor source: a human donor in good health.

The V gene is TRBV14, the J gene TRBJ1-6; the D is unclear. Trimming removed 5 bases from V and 12 bases from J, with 17 bases in between. Germline V gene lookup returns CDR1 SGHDN and CDR2 FVKESK. The CDR3 runs 14 residues. CDR3 coding DNA: TGTGCCAGCAGCTCCGAACCTACTCTAGGACCCCTCCACTTT. It translates to CASSSEPTLGPLHF.

J is TRBJ2-3 and V is TRBV19; D call uncertain. The ends were cut back, 6 bases at V and 0 bases at J, with 10 bases in the middle. This CDR3 has 14 residues. Germline assignment: CDR1 LNHDA and CDR2 SQIVND (reference sequence). The chain's CDR3 is CASRNRQSTDTQYF. The CDR3 bases are TGTGCCAGTAGGAACAGACAAAGCACAGATACGCAGTATTTT. Looking up the rest from reference TRBV19 and TRBJ2-3 gives the full variable domain: DGGITQSPKYLFRKEGQNVTLSCEQNLNHDAMYWYRQDPGQGLRLIYYSQIVNDFQKGDIAEGYSVSREKKESFPLTVTSAQKNPTAFYLCASRNRQSTDTQYFGPGTRLTVL.

The J gene is TRBJ2-2, the V gene TRBV7-2; 15 bases map to TRBD2. Germline V gene sequence: CDR1 SGHTA, CDR2 FQGNSA. The CDR3 length is 18 residues. The V segment lost 5 bases and the J segment 7 bases; nucleotides outside the gene matches: 11. This chain's CDR3 is CASSRTSGGAGNGGELFF. In nucleotides, the CDR3 is TGTGCCAGCAGCCGGACTAGCGGGGGGGCCGGGAATGGCGGGGAGCTGTTTTTT.

The V and J genes are TRBV7-8 and TRBJ2-1; no clear D. From germline, CDR1 is SGHVS and CDR2 FQNEAQ. CDR3 length: 16 amino acids. V lost 1 base, J lost 4 bases, and 14 bases lay in between. The CDR3 nucleotides are TGTGCCAGCAGCTTAGATCCCCCCGGCGGATACAATGAGCAGTTCTTC. It specifies CASSLDPPGGYNEQFF.

This chain links TRBV15 with TRBJ1-5; TRBD1 might be the D (5 bases). This CDR3 comprises 13 residues. Germline V gives CDR1 LNHNV, CDR2 YYDKDF (reference sequence). V lost 8 bases to trimming and J lost 7 bases, with 15 bases between them. The CDR3 is CATAPGRAQPQHF. The CDR3 DNA reads TGTGCCACCGCCCCAGGGAGGGCGCAGCCCCAGCATTTT.

This rearrangement joins TRBV5-1 to TRBJ1-1, with TRBD1 matching over 8 bases. CDR3 size: 14 residues. Per the germline V gene, CDR1 is SGHRS and CDR2 is YFSETQ. With 3 bases clipped from V and 5 bases from J, the junction kept 6 bases outside the gene matches. The CDR3 reads CASSSWTGRTEAFF. The CDR3 nucleotides read TGCGCCAGCAGCTCCTGGACAGGGCGGACTGAAGCTTTCTTT.

The V gene is TRBV27, the J gene TRBJ2-2; D is uncertain. From germline, CDR1 is MNHEY and CDR2 SMNVEV (reference sequence). The CDR3 extends over 13 amino acids. Trimming cost V 1 base and J 4 bases, with 4 bases left between them. The CDR3 reads CASSLFSTGELFF. Written as DNA, the CDR3 is TGTGCCAGCAGTTTATTTAGCACCGGGGAGCTGTTTTTT.

This rearrangement joins TRBV5-5 to TRBJ2-1, with D tentatively TRBD1 (5 bases). The CDR3 sequence is 12 residues long. V was shortened by 7 bases and J by 7 bases, with 12 bases between the two germline ends. Germline CDR1 SGHKS, CDR2 YYEKEE (reference sequence). The chain's CDR3 is CASALGQNEQFF. DNA of the CDR3: TGTGCCAGCGCCCTGGGGCAGAATGAGCAGTTCTTC.

The chain combines TRBV4-2 with TRBJ1-2; D is possibly TRBD1 (5 bases). In germline, CDR1 is LGHNA, CDR2 YNFKEQ. This CDR3 spans 16 amino acids. V was pared by 0 bases and J by 4 bases, with 15 bases between. In DNA form, the CDR3 reads TGTGCCAGCAGCCAAGATGGTGCAGGGCGGACCTATGGCTACACCTTC. Translating gives CASSQDGAGRTYGYTF.

The rearrangement uses TRBV27 and TRBJ2-3, with D perhaps TRBD2 (6 bases). Trimming removed 3 bases at V and 2 bases at J, with 9 bases between. The CDR3 consists of 14 residues. Germline CDR1 MNHEY, CDR2 SMNVEV (reference sequence). CDR3 loop: CASSFRGITDTQYF. In nucleotides, the CDR3 is TGTGCCAGCAGTTTTCGCGGGATCACAGATACGCAGTATTTT.

The gene calls are TRBV7-2 and TRBJ1-2; D ambiguous. Trimming stripped 0 bases from V and 1 base from J, with 6 bases between. The CDR3 has 14 residues. Germline CDR1 reads SGHTA; CDR2 reads FQGNSA. The CDR3 nucleotides read TGTGCCAGCAGCTTAGCTGTCAATAACTATGGCTACACCTTC. It translates to CASSLAVNNYGYTF.

In DNA, the CDR3 is TGTGCCAGCAGCGAAACAGAAGACAGGTGGGCTAACTATGGCTACACCTTC. This codes for CASSETEDRWANYGYTF. The rearrangement joins TRBV9 to TRBJ1-2; tentatively, D is TRBD1 (6 bases). The ends were cut back, 3 bases at V and 0 bases at J, with 18 bases in the middle. CDR1 SGDLS and CDR2 YYNGEE come from the germline V gene. The CDR3 contains 17 residues.

This chain joins TRBV5-8 and TRBJ2-7, with a possible D match to TRBD2 (6 bases). Germline assignment: CDR1 SGHTS and CDR2 YDEGEE. The CDR3 contains 12 residues. V lost 3 bases and J 3 bases, leaving 7 bases between the germline ends. The CDR3 nucleotides are TGTGCCAGCAGCTCGGAGGGCTACGAGCAGTACTTC. Translated, it gives CASSSEGYEQYF.